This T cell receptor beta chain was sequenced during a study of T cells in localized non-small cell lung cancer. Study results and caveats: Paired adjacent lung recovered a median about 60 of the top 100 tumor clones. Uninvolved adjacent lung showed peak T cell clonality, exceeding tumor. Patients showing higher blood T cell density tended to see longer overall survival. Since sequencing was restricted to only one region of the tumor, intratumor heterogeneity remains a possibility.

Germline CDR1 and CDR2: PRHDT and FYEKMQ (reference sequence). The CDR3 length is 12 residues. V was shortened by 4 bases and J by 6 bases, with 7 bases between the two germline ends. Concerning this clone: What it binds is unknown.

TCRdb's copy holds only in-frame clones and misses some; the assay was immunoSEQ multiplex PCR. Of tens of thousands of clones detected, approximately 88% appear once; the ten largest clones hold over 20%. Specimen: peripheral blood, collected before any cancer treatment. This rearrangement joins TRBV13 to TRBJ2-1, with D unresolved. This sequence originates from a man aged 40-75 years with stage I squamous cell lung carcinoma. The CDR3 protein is CASSWAVNEQFF. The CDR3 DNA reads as TGTGCCAGCAGCTGGGCGGTCAATGAGCAGTTCTTC.